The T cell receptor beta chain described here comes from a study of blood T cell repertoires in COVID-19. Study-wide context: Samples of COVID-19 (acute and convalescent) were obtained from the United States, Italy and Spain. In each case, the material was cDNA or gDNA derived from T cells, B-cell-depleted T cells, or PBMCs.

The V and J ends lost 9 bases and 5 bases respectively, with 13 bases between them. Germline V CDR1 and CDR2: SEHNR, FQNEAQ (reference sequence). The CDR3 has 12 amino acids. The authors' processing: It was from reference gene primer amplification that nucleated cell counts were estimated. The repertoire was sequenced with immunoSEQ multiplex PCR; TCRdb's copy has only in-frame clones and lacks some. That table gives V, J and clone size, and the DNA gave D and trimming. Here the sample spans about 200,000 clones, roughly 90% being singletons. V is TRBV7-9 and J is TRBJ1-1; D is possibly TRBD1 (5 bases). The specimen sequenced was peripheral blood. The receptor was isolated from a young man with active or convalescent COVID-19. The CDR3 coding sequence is TGTGCCAGAGCACAAGGGGTTACTGAAGCTTTCTTT. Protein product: CARAQGVTEAFF.